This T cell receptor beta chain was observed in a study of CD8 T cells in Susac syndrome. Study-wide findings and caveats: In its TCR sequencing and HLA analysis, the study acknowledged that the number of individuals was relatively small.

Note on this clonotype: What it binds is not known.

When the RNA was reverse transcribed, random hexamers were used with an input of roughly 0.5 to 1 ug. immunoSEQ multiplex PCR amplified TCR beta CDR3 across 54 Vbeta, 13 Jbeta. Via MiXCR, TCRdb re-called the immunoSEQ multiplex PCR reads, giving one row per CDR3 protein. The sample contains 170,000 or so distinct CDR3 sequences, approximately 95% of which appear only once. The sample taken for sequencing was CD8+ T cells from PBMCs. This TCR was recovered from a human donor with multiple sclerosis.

The CDR3 region is CASSESLGTDTQYF. CDR3 DNA sequence: TGTGCCAGCAGCGAATCATTAGGCACAGATACGCAGTATTTT. The chain employs TRBV11-1 and TRBJ2-3; D gene ambiguous. V was clipped by 5 bases and J by 1 base, with 10 bases between them. The V gene's germline CDR1 is SGHAT and CDR2 FQDESV (reference sequence). The CDR3 runs to 14 residues.